The entry below describes one T cell receptor beta chain. The data stem from a study of blood T cell repertoires in COVID-19. About the study: There were acute and convalescent COVID-19 samples, and they came from the United States, Italy and Spain.

There are 13 residues in the CDR3. Trimming took off 6 bases at V and 4 bases at J, with 10 bases between the two ends. Here immunoSEQ multiplex PCR was the method, and the copy in TCRdb shows in-frame clones only, minus some. This sample yields 35,000 to 50,000 clones, of which 80% to 90% are seen a single time; around 8.3% belongs to the top ten. The genes are TRBV12-3 or TRBV12-4 and TRBJ1-5; possible D gene TRBD1, 5 bases. Sample: peripheral blood. The receptor was isolated from a man aged 55 to 69 with active COVID-19. CDR3 amino acids: CASRADSNQPQHF. As DNA, the CDR3 is TGTGCCAGCAGGGCCGACAGTAATCAGCCCCAGCATTTT.